One and the same sample provided the 23 T cell receptor beta chains below, sequenced in a study of OX40 agonist ivuxolimab in advanced cancers. TCRdb's copy holds only in-frame clones and misses some; the assay was immunoSEQ multiplex PCR. Of 55,000 or so clones in the sample, 86% were seen once. The sequencing used CD4+ or CD8+ T cells sorted from blood, collected in a trial of the OX40 agonist ivuxolimab. The receptors derive from an adult with an advanced solid tumor such as melanoma, head and neck, liver or kidney cancer.

J is TRBJ2-2 and V is TRBV30; no clear D gene. In germline, CDR1 is GTSNPN, CDR2 SVGIG (reference sequence). Trimming removed 0 bases from V and 6 bases from J, with 8 bases in between. The CDR3 runs to 13 residues. CDR3 residues: CAWSVWGAGELFF. CDR3 in DNA: TGTGCCTGGAGTGTATGGGGTGCCGGGGAGCTGTTTTTT.

The table lists this clone with a few counts. The rearrangement joins TRBV28 to TRBJ1-6; 9 bases match TRBD1. Per germline, CDR1 MDHEN and CDR2 SYDVKM. Trimming cost V 2 bases and J 9 bases; bases outside gene matches: 5. The CDR3 extends over 15 amino acids. The CDR3 region is CASSLGQGFPSPLHF. Here the CDR3 DNA reads TGTGCCAGCAGTTTAGGACAGGGGTTTCCTTCACCCCTCCACTTT.

V gene TRBV27 combines with J gene TRBJ1-3; a weak D match, TRBD1 (5 bases). Trimming took 6 bases from V and 0 from J, leaving 12 bases between them. CDR3 length: 15 amino acids. Germline V gives CDR1 MNHEY, CDR2 SMNVEV (reference sequence). CDR3 DNA: TGTGCCAGCAGCCGGGGACTGTTCTCTGGAAACACCATATATTTT. This translates into CASSRGLFSGNTIYF.

With regard to this clone: The junction and the germline gene differ at one end; a read error may be behind it. The gene calls are TRBV6-5 and TRBJ2-1; D is unclear. CDR3 length: 13 amino acids. The germline CDR1 and CDR2 sequences are MNHEY and SVGAGI. The CDR3 sequence is CAGRHPTTSEQFF. The CDR3 DNA sequence: TGTGCCGGCAGACATCCAACTACGTCGGAGCAGTTCTTC.

The chain uses TRBV11-2 and TRBJ2-7; 7 bases agree with TRBD1. The CDR3 has 15 residues. Germline V lookup: CDR1 SGHAT, CDR2 FQNNGV. Trimming at V came to 1 base and at J to 3 bases, leaving 6 bases not matched to a gene. The DNA of the CDR3 is TGTGCCAGCAGCTTAGGGGGACAGAGGTACTACGAGCAGTACTTC. Its protein product is CASSLGGQRYYEQYF.

V and J are TRBV21-1 and TRBJ2-7; the table's TRBD1 call for D was not verified on the DNA. TRBV21-1 is a recognized pseudogene. This CDR3 region has 21 residues. The CDR3 DNA reads TGTGCCAGCAGCAAAGCTTTCTCCTCGGACAGGGGGCGATTCCCCTCCTACGAGCAGTACTTC. This codes for CASSKAFSSDRGRFPSYEQYF.

The chain links TRBV27 to TRBJ2-2, with TRBD1 identical over 8 bases. Germline trimming cut 6 bases from V and 2 bases from J; bases unmatched to any gene: 5. The CDR3 is made up of 15 amino acids. CDR1 and CDR2 (germline): MNHEY, SMNVEV (reference sequence). CDR3 residues: CASSKDRANTGELFF. The CDR3 nucleotides read TGTGCCAGCAGCAAGGACAGGGCAAACACCGGGGAGCTGTTTTTT.

V gene TRBV18 combines with J gene TRBJ1-2; the D is unclear. The CDR3 spans 14 residues. Germline CDR1 reads KGHSH; CDR2 reads LQKENI. V lost 2 bases and J 6 bases, leaving 13 bases between the germline ends. The CDR3 here is CASSPTPKWDGYTF. CDR3 sequence (DNA): TGTGCCAGCTCACCAACCCCAAAGTGGGATGGCTACACCTTC.

This chain joins TRBV11-2 and TRBJ1-6; D gene uncertain. The CDR3 has 13 residues. Germline values: CDR1 SGHAT, CDR2 FQNNGV. Trimming took 3 bases from V and 10 from J, leaving 10 bases between them. CDR3 nucleotides: TGTGCCAGCAGCTTTGAGGGAGGATCACCCCTCCACTTT. As protein: CASSFEGGSPLHF. Together with reference TRBV11-2 and TRBJ1-6, the CDR3 gives the full variable domain: EAGVAQSPRYKIIEKRQSVAFWCNPISGHATLYWYQQILGQGPKLLIQFQNNGVVDDSQLPKDRFSAERLKGVDSTLKIQPAKLEDSAVYLCASSFEGGSPLHFGNGTRLTVT.

The gene calls are TRBV7-3 and TRBJ2-1, with no clear D. This CDR3 is built from 12 residues. CDR1 SGHTA and CDR2 FQGTGA come from the germline V gene. Deletions cut 2 bases from V and 6 bases from J, with 5 bases between. The CDR3 spells CASSLQANEQFF. The CDR3, as DNA: TGTGCCAGCAGCTTACAGGCCAATGAGCAGTTCTTC. Using reference TRBV7-3 and TRBJ2-1 for the parts outside the CDR3, the full variable domain is GAGVSQTPSNKVTEKGKYVELRCDPISGHTALYWYRQSLGQGPEFLIYFQGTGAADDSGLPNDRFFAVRPEGSVSTLKIQRTERGDSAVYLCASSLQANEQFFGPGTRLTVL.

This chain links TRBV7-2 with TRBJ2-3; D may be TRBD2 (5 bases). Trimming took off 5 bases at V and 0 bases at J, with 12 bases between the two ends. Per the germline V gene, CDR1 is SGHTA and CDR2 is FQGNSA. The CDR3 length is 15 residues. CDR3 region: CASSPRVGSTDTQYF. CDR3 bases: TGTGCCAGCAGCCCGAGGGTGGGGAGCACAGATACGCAGTATTTT.

The gene calls are TRBV6-1 and TRBJ1-2; 9 positions agree with TRBD1. CDR1 MNHNS and CDR2 SASEGT come from the germline V gene. The CDR3 is 15 residues long. J lost 5 bases, V lost 1 base, and 5 bases had no gene match. The CDR3 DNA reads TGTGCCAGCAGTGAAGACAGGGGGCGTGGGTATGGCTACACCTTC. Its protein product is CASSEDRGRGYGYTF.

The chain employs TRBV5-6 and TRBJ1-2; D gene unclear. The CDR3 runs to 14 residues. Germline V gene data show CDR1 as SGHDT and CDR2 as YYEEEE. V was cut by 0 bases and J by 4 bases, with 10 bases left in between. CDR3 residues: CASSLGGRSYGYTF. CDR3 DNA sequence: TGTGCCAGCAGCTTGGGCGGCAGATCCTATGGCTACACCTTC.

The chain couples TRBV18 to TRBJ2-7, with 12 positions matching TRBD1. CDR3 length: 15 residues. Per germline, CDR1 KGHSH and CDR2 LQKENI. Trimming at V came to 3 bases and at J to 6 bases, leaving 6 bases not matched to a gene. This CDR3 is CASSPSSGQGAEQYF. Here the CDR3 DNA reads TGTGCCAGCTCACCTTCTTCGGGACAGGGGGCCGAGCAGTACTTC.

As to this clone: The sample holds other DNA sequences that translate to the same CDR3. The chain couples TRBV7-2 to TRBJ1-1; D not resolved. V was pared by 1 base and J by 2 bases, with 14 bases between. The CDR3 runs to 16 residues. Looked up from germline, CDR1 is SGHTA and CDR2 is FQGNSA. In DNA, the CDR3 is TGTGCCAGCAGCTTAGTAGTCGGGCGGATTAACACTGAAGCTTTCTTT. It specifies CASSLVVGRINTEAFF.

In DNA form, the CDR3 reads TGTGCCAGCAGTTACTACTCTCGGGGCGAGCAGTACTTC. Amino acids: CASSYYSRGEQYF. The chain employs TRBV6-6 and TRBJ2-7; D possibly corresponds to TRBD2 (5 bases). Germline CDR1 reads MNHNY; CDR2 reads SVGAGI (reference sequence). There are 13 residues in the CDR3. Trimming left V 1 base short and J 6 bases short, with 10 bases between.

The rearrangement joins TRBV5-1 to TRBJ2-3; 9 bases are a match to TRBD2. The germline gives CDR1 SGHRS, CDR2 YFSETQ. The CDR3 totals 16 residues. Losses at the gene ends were 8 bases for V and 0 bases for J; bases not matched to a gene: 10. In DNA form, the CDR3 reads TGCGCCAGTCAGAGAATAGCGGGGGAAAGCACAGATACGCAGTATTTT. It translates to CASQRIAGESTDTQYF.

The chain links TRBV19 to TRBJ2-5; no clear D gene. The CDR3 spans 13 residues. Germline V gene sequence: CDR1 LNHDA, CDR2 SQIVND (reference sequence). V was shortened by 3 bases and J by 1 base, with 6 bases between the two germline ends. The CDR3 DNA reads TGTGCCAGTAGTATTCGGACCCAAGAGACCCAGTACTTC. As protein: CASSIRTQETQYF.

This clone turned up a few times. The chain is built from TRBV12-5 and TRBJ2-6; D is undetermined. The CDR3 consists of 15 residues. The V end was cut by 4 bases, the J end by 1 base, with 8 bases between. Germline CDR1 is LGHNT and CDR2 is FRNRAP. The CDR3 DNA sequence: TGTGCTAGTGGTTACCTCAAGTCTGGGGCCAACGTCCTGACTTTC. Translation: CASGYLKSGANVLTF. The full variable domain, completed using reference TRBV12-5 and TRBJ2-6, is DARVTQTPRHKVTEMGQEVTMRCQPILGHNTVFWYRQTMMQGLELLAYFRNRAPLDDSGMPKDRFSAEMPDATLATLKIQPSEPRDSAVYFCASGYLKSGANVLTFGAGSRLTVL.

For this clone: This sample includes further DNA sequences coding for the same CDR3. V gene TRBV5-1 combines with J gene TRBJ2-3, with a tentative D call TRBD1 (6 bases). Germline lookup yields CDR1 SGHRS and CDR2 YFSETQ. Trimming took off 0 bases at V and 4 bases at J, with 12 bases between the two ends. This CDR3 contains 15 residues. In nucleotides, the CDR3 is TGCGCCAGCAGCTTGGGTGGGGGCTGGGCAGATACGCAGTATTTT. Translation gives CASSLGGGWADTQYF.

The chain joins TRBV2 to TRBJ1-3; D not certain. V was cut by 4 bases and J by 4 bases, with 8 bases left in between. Germline V gene data show CDR1 as SNHLY and CDR2 as FYNNEI. The CDR3 is made up of 13 amino acids. CDR3 nucleotide sequence: TGTGCCAGCAGTGTCCAGTGGGGAAACACCATATATTTT. Encoded protein: CASSVQWGNTIYF.

The rearrangement joins TRBV19 to TRBJ1-3; D is unclear. The CDR3 consists of 15 residues. Trimming removed 7 bases from V and 0 bases from J, with 13 bases in between. Germline CDR1 LNHDA, CDR2 SQIVND (reference sequence). This CDR3 reads CASTRVTFSGNTIYF. In DNA form, the CDR3 reads TGTGCCAGTACCCGGGTGACCTTCTCTGGAAACACCATATATTTT.

The genes are TRBV6-1 and TRBJ2-7; no clear D gene. V gave up 7 bases and J gave up 4 bases, with 8 bases separating them. Per germline, CDR1 MNHNS and CDR2 SASEGT. The CDR3 is made up of 11 amino acids. DNA of the CDR3: TGTGCCAGCACCCAGAGGTACGAGCAGTACTTC. Protein sequence: CASTQRYEQYF.